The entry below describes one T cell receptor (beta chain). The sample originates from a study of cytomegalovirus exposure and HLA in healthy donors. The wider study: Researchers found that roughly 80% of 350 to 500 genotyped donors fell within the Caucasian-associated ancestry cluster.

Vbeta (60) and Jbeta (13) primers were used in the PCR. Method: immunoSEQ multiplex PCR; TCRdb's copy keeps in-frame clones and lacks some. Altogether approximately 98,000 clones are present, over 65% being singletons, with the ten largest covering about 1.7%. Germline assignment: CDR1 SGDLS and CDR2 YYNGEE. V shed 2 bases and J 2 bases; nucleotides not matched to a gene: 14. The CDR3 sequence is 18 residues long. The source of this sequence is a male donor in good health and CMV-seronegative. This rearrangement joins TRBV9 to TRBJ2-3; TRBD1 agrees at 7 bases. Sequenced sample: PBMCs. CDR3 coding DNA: TGTGCCAGCAGCGTGGGCTCTTCCGGGACAGAAGTCACAGATACGCAGTATTTT. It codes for CASSVGSSGTEVTDTQYF.